These T cell receptor beta chains were read from a single sample in a study of T-cell memory formation after mild COVID-19. TCRdb passed the 5' RACE reads through MiXCR, listing each CDR3 protein once. The table lists 470,000 or so distinct CDR3 sequences, 20% of them singletons. Specimen: PBMCs or a T cell subset sorted from them (not recorded which). The receptors stem from an adult woman who had mild COVID-19 (a few samples of this study predate the infection). Cell type and time point are not known. CDR3s include the opening cysteine and the closing phenylalanine or tryptophan. D genes are given only for firm matches. Some rows have no size entry. The others give once, few or many, or a class for an expanded clone.

d_call: -; clone_size: few; j_call: TRBJ2-7; v_call: TRBV5-1; cdr3_nt: TGCGCCCGCAGAGCGGTGGAAGGGCGGGTTAGTACCTACGAGCAGTACTTC; cdr3_aa: CARRAVEGRVSTYEQYF
d_call: -; clone_size: few; j_call: TRBJ2-3; v_call: TRBV7-2; cdr3_nt: TGTGCCAGCAGGAATCTTGAGTCGGGGGCCCTCTCGGATACGCAGTATTTT; cdr3_aa: CASRNLESGALSDTQYF
d_call: -; clone_size: -; j_call: TRBJ2-3; v_call: TRBV12-3/TRBV12-4; cdr3_nt: TGTGCCAGCAGTTTTTCTTTGTCGGGGGCTGATACGCAGTATTTT; cdr3_aa: CASSFSLSGADTQYF
d_call: TRBD2; clone_size: few; j_call: TRBJ2-7; v_call: TRBV9; cdr3_nt: TGTGCCAGCAGCGCGACTAGCGGGGGTTACGAGCAGTACTTC; cdr3_aa: CASSATSGGYEQYF
d_call: -; clone_size: -; j_call: TRBJ1-2; v_call: TRBV5-6; cdr3_nt: TGTGCCAGCAGCTTTGGACCAAATCACTATGGCTACACCTTC; cdr3_aa: CASSFGPNHYGYTF
d_call: -; clone_size: few; j_call: TRBJ1-6; v_call: TRBV21-1; cdr3_nt: TGTGCCAGCAGCACCCGGGACAGTAATAATTCACCCCTCCACTTT; cdr3_aa: CASSTRDSNNSPLHF
d_call: TRBD1; clone_size: -; j_call: TRBJ2-5; v_call: TRBV25-1; cdr3_nt: TGTGCCAGCAGTGAATCAGGGCAGGGGGCCTTGGGAGAGACCCAGTACTTC; cdr3_aa: CASSESGQGALGETQYF
d_call: TRBD2; clone_size: -; j_call: TRBJ2-3; v_call: TRBV7-2; cdr3_nt: TGTGCCGGCAGCTTAGCGGGGCTAGCGGCTAGCACAGATACGCAGTATTTT; cdr3_aa: CAGSLAGLAASTDTQYF
d_call: TRBD2; clone_size: -; j_call: TRBJ2-1; v_call: TRBV6-4; cdr3_nt: TGTGCCAGCGCGACTAGCGAGAACAATGAGCAGTTCTTC; cdr3_aa: CASATSENNEQFF
d_call: TRBD2; clone_size: -; j_call: TRBJ2-7; v_call: TRBV20-1; cdr3_nt: TGCAGTGCTAGAGATCGGTGGCGGGGGTCCTCCTACGAGCAGTACTTC; cdr3_aa: CSARDRWRGSSYEQYF
d_call: -; clone_size: many; j_call: TRBJ2-7; v_call: TRBV29-1; cdr3_nt: TGCAGCGTCCGTCAGGTGAACGAGCAGTACTTC; cdr3_aa: CSVRQVNEQYF
d_call: -; clone_size: -; j_call: TRBJ1-1; v_call: TRBV3-1; cdr3_nt: TGTGCCAGCGGTAGGGACTTGAACACTGAAGCTTTCTTT; cdr3_aa: CASGRDLNTEAFF
d_call: -; clone_size: few; j_call: TRBJ2-7; v_call: TRBV27; cdr3_nt: TGTGCCAGCAGTCTGGGGGGCGGGTTTACCTACGAGCAGTACTTC; cdr3_aa: CASSLGGGFTYEQYF
d_call: -; clone_size: -; j_call: TRBJ1-3; v_call: TRBV27; cdr3_nt: TGTGCCAGCAGTCACCTAGGGTCGGGAAACACCATATATTTT; cdr3_aa: CASSHLGSGNTIYF
d_call: -; clone_size: few; j_call: TRBJ2-2; v_call: TRBV7-3; cdr3_nt: TGTGCCAGCAGCTTAGGGTCCGCCGGGGAGCTGTTTTTT; cdr3_aa: CASSLGSAGELFF